The rows below give T cell receptor beta chains drawn from one sample of a study of OX40 agonist ivuxolimab in advanced cancers. TCRdb's copy holds only in-frame clones and misses some; the assay was immunoSEQ multiplex PCR. This table holds some 55,000 clones, roughly nine tenths found once. Sequencing was performed on CD4+ or CD8+ T cells sorted from blood, taken in a trial of the OX40 agonist ivuxolimab. The receptors were sampled from an adult with an advanced solid tumor such as melanoma, head and neck, liver or kidney cancer. Each CDR3 is given with its conserved first and last residue. The order of the fields is clone size, V gene, D gene, J gene, CDR3 protein, CDR3 DNA. D genes are given only for firm matches. The listing skips clone size in some rows; elsewhere it reads once, few, many or a size class.

abundance: .
v_gene: TRBV7-2
d_gene: .
j_gene: TRBJ1-1
CDR3aa: CASSLVVGKEAFF
CDR3nt: TGTGCCAGCAGCTTAGTGGTAGGAAAGGAAGCTTTCTTT

abundance: .
v_gene: TRBV29-1
d_gene: .
j_gene: TRBJ1-2
CDR3aa: CSVTLLWGMDDGYTF
CDR3nt: TGCAGCGTTACCCTCTTGTGGGGAATGGATGACGGCTACACCTTC

abundance: .
v_gene: TRBV7-9
d_gene: .
j_gene: TRBJ1-5
CDR3aa: CASSLFNQPQHF
CDR3nt: TGTGCCAGCAGCTTGTTCAATCAGCCCCAGCATTTT

abundance: .
v_gene: TRBV7-7
d_gene: .
j_gene: TRBJ2-1
CDR3aa: CASSLGGEPYNEQFF
CDR3nt: TGTGCTAGCAGCTTAGGTGGGGAGCCTTACAATGAGCAGTTCTTC

abundance: .
v_gene: TRBV5-6
d_gene: .
j_gene: TRBJ1-1
CDR3aa: CASSSFIGPLNTEAFF
CDR3nt: TGTGCCAGCAGCTCCTTTATTGGTCCGTTGAACACTGAAGCTTTCTTT

abundance: .
v_gene: TRBV7-2
d_gene: .
j_gene: TRBJ1-4
CDR3aa: CASSLPGSEKLFF
CDR3nt: TGTGCCAGCAGCTTACCTGGCAGCGAAAAACTGTTTTTT

abundance: .
v_gene: TRBV7-9
d_gene: .
j_gene: TRBJ1-1
CDR3aa: CASSKGGTEAFF
CDR3nt: TGTGCCAGCAGCAAAGGGGGAACTGAAGCTTTCTTT

abundance: .
v_gene: TRBV6-1
d_gene: .
j_gene: TRBJ2-7
CDR3aa: CASSEQDSYEQYF
CDR3nt: TGTGCCAGCAGTGAACAGGATTCCTACGAGCAGTACTTC

abundance: .
v_gene: TRBV10-3
d_gene: .
j_gene: TRBJ2-1
CDR3aa: CAIRGGSGSGPDNEQFF
CDR3nt: TGTGCCATCAGGGGTGGGAGTGGTAGCGGACCAGACAATGAGCAGTTCTTC

abundance: .
v_gene: TRBV19
d_gene: .
j_gene: TRBJ2-1
CDR3aa: CASSIGNEQFF
CDR3nt: TGTGCCAGTAGTATAGGAAATGAGCAGTTCTTC

abundance: .
v_gene: TRBV6-6
d_gene: .
j_gene: TRBJ1-4
CDR3aa: CASRSTWSNEKLFF
CDR3nt: TGTGCCAGCAGATCAACGTGGTCAAATGAAAAACTGTTTTTT

abundance: .
v_gene: TRBV9
d_gene: TRBD1
j_gene: TRBJ2-5
CDR3aa: CASSVAGTGSRETQYF
CDR3nt: TGTGCCAGCAGCGTAGCAGGGACAGGGTCGAGGGAGACCCAGTACTTC

abundance: .
v_gene: TRBV19
d_gene: TRBD2
j_gene: TRBJ2-1
CDR3aa: CASSASGRATEQFF
CDR3nt: TGTGCCAGTAGTGCTAGCGGGAGGGCCACTGAGCAGTTCTTC

abundance: .
v_gene: TRBV7-9
d_gene: .
j_gene: TRBJ2-2
CDR3aa: CASQKSGIGDTGELFF
CDR3nt: TGTGCCAGCCAGAAGTCGGGGATAGGGGACACCGGGGAGCTGTTTTTT

abundance: .
v_gene: TRBV2
d_gene: .
j_gene: TRBJ2-7
CDR3aa: CASSEYEQYF
CDR3nt: TGTGCCAGCAGTGAATACGAGCAGTACTTC

abundance: .
v_gene: TRBV19
d_gene: .
j_gene: TRBJ1-1
CDR3aa: CASSISGRTEAFF
CDR3nt: TGTGCCAGTAGTATTTCAGGGCGGACTGAAGCTTTCTTT

abundance: .
v_gene: TRBV28
d_gene: .
j_gene: TRBJ1-5
CDR3aa: CASSQGNSNQPQHF
CDR3nt: TGTGCCAGCAGTCAGGGGAATAGCAATCAGCCCCAGCATTTT

abundance: .
v_gene: TRBV9
d_gene: .
j_gene: TRBJ2-7
CDR3aa: CASSDGPAREQYF
CDR3nt: TGTGCCAGCAGCGATGGGCCCGCGAGGGAGCAGTACTTC

abundance: few
v_gene: TRBV4-2
d_gene: TRBD1
j_gene: TRBJ1-1
CDR3aa: CASGYRGVEAFF
CDR3nt: TGTGCCAGCGGATACAGGGGAGTGGAAGCTTTCTTT

abundance: .
v_gene: TRBV7-3
d_gene: .
j_gene: TRBJ1-5
CDR3aa: CASSPQGGTPQHF
CDR3nt: TGTGCCAGCAGCCCCCAGGGAGGCACGCCCCAGCATTTT

abundance: once
v_gene: TRBV18
d_gene: .
j_gene: TRBJ1-1
CDR3aa: CASSPQSSRDTEAFF
CDR3nt: TGTGCCAGCTCACCACAGTCCTCCCGGGACACTGAAGCTTTCTTT

abundance: .
v_gene: TRBV4-2
d_gene: .
j_gene: TRBJ2-7
CDR3aa: CASSQAVLSTAYEQYF
CDR3nt: TGTGCCAGCAGCCAAGCTGTCCTGAGCACGGCCTACGAGCAGTACTTC